A single sample gave rise to the 13 T cell receptor beta chains below, sequenced in a study of T-cell reconstitution after alpha-beta-depleted transplantation in children. Preparation of the TCRbeta library used unique molecular identifiers. TCRdb processed the PCR reads anew with MiXCR; each CDR3 protein has one entry. The sample lists about 280,000 distinct CDR3 sequences, 11% occurring once. Material: peripheral blood, obtained 180 days after TCRalphabeta/CD19-depleted stem cell transplant. Source of these receptors: a male patient between 2 and 10 years old who had a stem cell transplant for chronic granulomatous disease, so the T cells may come from the graft donor.

Ten or more counts support this clonotype. V is TRBV7-6 and J is TRBJ1-1; 8 nucleotides align to TRBD1. V lost 3 bases to trimming and J lost 2 bases; unmatched junction nucleotides: 5. This CDR3 comprises 15 residues. The germline gives CDR1 SGHVS, CDR2 FNYEAQ. CDR3 residues: CASSFSDRGNTEAFF. The CDR3 nucleotides read TGTGCCAGCAGCTTTTCCGACAGGGGAAACACTGAAGCTTTCTTT. Supplemented by reference TRBV7-6 and TRBJ1-1, the full variable domain reads GAGVSQSPRYKVTKRGQDVALRCDPISGHVSLYWYRQALGQGPEFLTYFNYEAQQDKSGLPNDRFSAERPEGSISTLTIQRTEQRDSAMYRCASSFSDRGNTEAFFGQGTRLTVV.

This clonotype was found many times. V is TRBV2 and J is TRBJ2-1; 7 bases align to TRBD2. This CDR3 is built from 13 residues. The V gene's germline CDR1 is SNHLY and CDR2 FYNNEI. With 10 bases clipped from V and 0 bases from J, the junction kept 3 bases outside the gene matches. Written as DNA, the CDR3 is TGTGCCACCCGGGAGGACTCCTACAATGAGCAGTTCTTC. It specifies CATREDSYNEQFF.

At least ten counts were recorded for this clonotype. The chain uses TRBV15 and TRBJ2-5; D not certain. CDR1 is LNHNV and CDR2 is YYDKDF in the germline V gene (reference sequence). This CDR3 is built from 12 residues. V lost 6 bases, J lost 5 bases, and 10 bases lay in between. This CDR3 reads CATRERLETQYF. DNA for the CDR3: TGTGCCACCAGAGAGAGATTGGAGACCCAGTACTTC.

This clonotype was counted ten times or more. The chain carries TRBV5-1 and TRBJ1-4; weak D call: TRBD1 (6 bases). Trimming took off 2 bases at V and 6 bases at J, with 14 bases between the two ends. The germline gives CDR1 SGHRS, CDR2 YFSETQ. This CDR3 comprises 15 residues. The DNA for the CDR3 is TGCGCCAGCAGCTTTCGGGGGGGCGCGGATGAAAAACTGTTTTTT. This encodes CASSFRGGADEKLFF.

Of note for this clonotype: A junction end diverges from the germline sequence, so it may reflect a read error. This sequence joins TRBV6-2 or TRBV6-3 and TRBJ2-2; no definite D call. The CDR3 spans 13 residues. Germline CDR1 reads MNHEY; CDR2 reads SVGEGT. CDR3 sequence reads: CACSTDRTGELFF. Written as DNA, the CDR3 is TGTGCCTGCAGCACCGATCGGACCGGGGAGCTGTTTTTT.

This clonotype was seen ten or more times. The rearrangement joins TRBV7-8 to TRBJ2-1; TRBD2 might be the D (6 bases). Trimming left V 5 bases short and J 3 bases short, with 11 bases between. CDR1 and CDR2 from the germline V gene are SGHVS and FQNEAQ. The CDR3 has 14 residues. The CDR3 DNA reads TGTGCCAGCAGCCTCTGGCGGGACTACAATGAGCAGTTCTTC. It specifies CASSLWRDYNEQFF.

This clonotype was observed many times. V gene TRBV20-1 combines with J gene TRBJ2-5, with TRBD2 matching 8 bases. Germline trimming cut 1 base from V and 5 bases from J; bases unmatched to any gene: 12. The germline gives CDR1 DFQATT, CDR2 SNEGSKA (reference sequence). There are 16 residues in the CDR3. CDR3 DNA sequence: TGCAGTGCTAGAGTTCTAGCGGGCAGGCCGGGGGAGACCCAGTACTTC. Encoded protein: CSARVLAGRPGETQYF.

This clonotype was detected many times. The V gene is TRBV5-6, the J gene TRBJ2-7; D may be TRBD1 (6 bases). The CDR3 runs to 16 residues. Looked up from germline, CDR1 is SGHDT and CDR2 is YYEEEE. Trimming took off 2 bases at V and 1 base at J, with 16 bases between the two ends. DNA for the CDR3: TGTGCCAGCAGCTTCTTGGGGACACTCCGTTCCTACGAGCAGTACTTC. Translated: CASSFLGTLRSYEQYF.

This clonotype turned up a few times. The CDR3 bases are TGCAGCGTCTACGGGACAGGGAGGTATGGCTACACCTTC. Residues: CSVYGTGRYGYTF. The V and J genes are TRBV29-1 and TRBJ1-2, with 9 bases that match TRBD1. The CDR3 has 13 amino acids. Germline-derived CDR1 and CDR2 are SQVTM and ANQGSEA. The V and J ends lost 6 bases and 5 bases, in that order; junction bases with no gene match: 7.

This clonotype appeared many times. The DNA of the CDR3 is TGTGCCAGCAGCACCCCGGGACAGGGGGCAAACACTGAAGCTTTCTTT. It specifies CASSTPGQGANTEAFF. The chain uses TRBV21-1 and TRBJ1-1; the table's D call of TRBD1 was not tested on the DNA. TRBV21-1 is described as a pseudogene. The CDR3 contains 16 residues.

This clonotype was recorded a few times. The chain is built from TRBV6-2 or TRBV6-3 and TRBJ2-1, with TRBD2 matching over 8 bases. Germline values: CDR1 MNHEY, CDR2 SVGEGT. This CDR3 comprises 15 residues. Trimming at V came to 6 bases and at J to 6 bases, leaving 10 bases not matched to a gene. Here the CDR3 DNA reads TGTGCCAGCAGAACTAGCGGATCCAAAGGCAATGAGCAGTTCTTC. Protein: CASRTSGSKGNEQFF.

At least ten counts were recorded for this clonotype. The chain employs TRBV28 and TRBJ1-2; no reliable D call. Trimming stripped 3 bases from V and 0 bases from J, with 8 bases between. The CDR3 totals 14 residues. CDR1 is MDHEN and CDR2 is SYDVKM in the germline V gene. DNA for the CDR3: TGTGCCAGCAGTTTCAGAGTTCCTAACTATGGCTACACCTTC. It specifies CASSFRVPNYGYTF.

This clonotype has a count of ten or more. This sequence joins TRBV11-2 and TRBJ2-2, with a possible D match to TRBD1 (5 bases). Germline V gene sequence: CDR1 SGHAT, CDR2 FQNNGV. Trimming left V 10 bases short and J 7 bases short, with 13 bases between. This CDR3 has 12 amino acids. CDR3 residues: CATQGNGGELFF. Here the CDR3 DNA reads TGTGCCACCCAGGGTAATGGCGGGGAGCTGTTTTTT.